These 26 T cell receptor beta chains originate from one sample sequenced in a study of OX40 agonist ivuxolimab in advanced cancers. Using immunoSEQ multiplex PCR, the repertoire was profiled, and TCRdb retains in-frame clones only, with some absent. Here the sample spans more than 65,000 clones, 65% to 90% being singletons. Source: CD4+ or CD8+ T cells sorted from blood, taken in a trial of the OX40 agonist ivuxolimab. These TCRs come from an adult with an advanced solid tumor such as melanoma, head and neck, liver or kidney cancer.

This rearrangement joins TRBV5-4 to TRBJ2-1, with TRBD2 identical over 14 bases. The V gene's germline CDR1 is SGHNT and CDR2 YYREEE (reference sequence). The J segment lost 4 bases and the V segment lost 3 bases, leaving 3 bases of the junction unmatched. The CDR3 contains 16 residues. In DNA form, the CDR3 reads TGTGCCAGCAGCTCTAGGACTAGCGGGGGGTACAATGAGCAGTTCTTC. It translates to CASSSRTSGGYNEQFF.

The CDR3, as DNA: TGTGCCAGCTCACGGGACAGGAGTACCATGAACACTGAAGCTTTCTTT. It yields the protein CASSRDRSTMNTEAFF. This chain uses TRBV18 with TRBJ1-1, with 8 bases matching TRBD1. Germline CDR1 KGHSH, CDR2 LQKENI. The CDR3 loop spans 16 amino acids. Unmatched junction bases numbered 7, after V lost 4 bases and J lost 0 bases. The full variable domain, rest sourced from reference TRBV18 and TRBJ1-1, is NAGVMQNPRHLVRRRGQEARLRCSPMKGHSHVYWYRQLPEEGLKFMVYLQKENIIDESGMPKERFSAEFPKEGPSILRIQQVVRGDSAAYFCASSRDRSTMNTEAFFGQGTRLTVV.

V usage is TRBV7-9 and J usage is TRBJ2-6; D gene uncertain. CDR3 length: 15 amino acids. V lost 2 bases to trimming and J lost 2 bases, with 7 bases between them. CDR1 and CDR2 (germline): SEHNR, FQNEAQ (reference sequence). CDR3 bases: TGTGCCAGCAGCTTAAACTTCCCTGGGGCCAACGTCCTGACTTTC. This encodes CASSLNFPGANVLTF.

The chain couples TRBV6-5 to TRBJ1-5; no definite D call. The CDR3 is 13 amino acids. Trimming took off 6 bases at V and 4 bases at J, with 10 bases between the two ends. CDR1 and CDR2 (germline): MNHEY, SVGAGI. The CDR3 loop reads CASSWTANQPQHF. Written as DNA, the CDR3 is TGTGCCAGCAGCTGGACTGCTAATCAGCCCCAGCATTTT.

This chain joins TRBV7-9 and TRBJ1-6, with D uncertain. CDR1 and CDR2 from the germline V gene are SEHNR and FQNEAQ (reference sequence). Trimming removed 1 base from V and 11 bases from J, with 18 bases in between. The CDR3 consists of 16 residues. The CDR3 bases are TGTGCCAGCAGCTTAGGTGGTCAGTCTTTTTTTACACCCCTCCACTTT. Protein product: CASSLGGQSFFTPLHF.

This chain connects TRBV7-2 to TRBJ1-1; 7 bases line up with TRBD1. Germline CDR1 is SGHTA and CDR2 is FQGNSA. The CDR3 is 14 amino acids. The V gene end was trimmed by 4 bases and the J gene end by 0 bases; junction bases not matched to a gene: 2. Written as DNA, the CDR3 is TGTGCCAGCAGCTGGGACAGCTTGAACACTGAAGCTTTCTTT. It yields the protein CASSWDSLNTEAFF.

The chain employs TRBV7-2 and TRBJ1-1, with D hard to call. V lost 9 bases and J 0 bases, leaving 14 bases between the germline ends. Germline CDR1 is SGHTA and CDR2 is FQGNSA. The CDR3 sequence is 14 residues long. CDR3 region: CASEWAYMNTEAFF. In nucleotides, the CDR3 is TGTGCCAGTGAGTGGGCTTACATGAACACTGAAGCTTTCTTT.

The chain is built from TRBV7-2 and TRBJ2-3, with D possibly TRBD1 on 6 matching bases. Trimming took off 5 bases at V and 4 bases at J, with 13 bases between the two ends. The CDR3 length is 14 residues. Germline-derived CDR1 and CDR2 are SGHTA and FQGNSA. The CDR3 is CASSVQGSADTQYF. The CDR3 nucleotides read TGTGCCAGCAGCGTACAGGGCAGCGCAGATACGCAGTATTTT.

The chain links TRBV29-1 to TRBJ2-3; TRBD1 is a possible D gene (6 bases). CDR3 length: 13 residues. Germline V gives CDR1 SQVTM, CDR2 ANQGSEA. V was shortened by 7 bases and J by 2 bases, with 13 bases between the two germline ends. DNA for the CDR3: TGCAGCGCCTCAGGACAGAACACAGATACGCAGTATTTT. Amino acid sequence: CSASGQNTDTQYF.

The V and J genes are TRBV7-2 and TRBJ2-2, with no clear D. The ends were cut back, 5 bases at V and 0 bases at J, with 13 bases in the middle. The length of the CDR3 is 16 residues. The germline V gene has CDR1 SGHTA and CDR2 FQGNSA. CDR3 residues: CASSQLGGPNTGELFF. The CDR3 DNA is TGTGCCAGCAGCCAACTGGGTGGGCCGAACACCGGGGAGCTGTTTTTT.

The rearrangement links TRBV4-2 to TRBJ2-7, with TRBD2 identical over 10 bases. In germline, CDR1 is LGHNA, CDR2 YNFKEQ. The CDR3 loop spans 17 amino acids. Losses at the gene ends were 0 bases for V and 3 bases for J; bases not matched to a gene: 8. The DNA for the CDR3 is TGTGCCAGCAGCCAAGATCTAACTAGCGGGGCGAGCTACGAGCAGTACTTC. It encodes CASSQDLTSGASYEQYF.

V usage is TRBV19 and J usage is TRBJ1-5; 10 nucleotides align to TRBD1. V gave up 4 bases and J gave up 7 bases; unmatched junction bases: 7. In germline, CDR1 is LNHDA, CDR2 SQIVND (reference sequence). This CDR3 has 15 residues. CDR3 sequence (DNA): TGTGCCAGTAGTACCCTCGGGACAGGGGAGCAGCCCCAGCATTTT. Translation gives CASSTLGTGEQPQHF.

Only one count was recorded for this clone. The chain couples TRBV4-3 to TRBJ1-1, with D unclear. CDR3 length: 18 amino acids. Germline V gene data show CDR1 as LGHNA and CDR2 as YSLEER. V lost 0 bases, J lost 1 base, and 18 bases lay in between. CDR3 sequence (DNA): TGCGCCAGCAGCCAAGATGTATCGGTGATGTGGGGGAACACTGAAGCTTTCTTT. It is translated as CASSQDVSVMWGNTEAFF.

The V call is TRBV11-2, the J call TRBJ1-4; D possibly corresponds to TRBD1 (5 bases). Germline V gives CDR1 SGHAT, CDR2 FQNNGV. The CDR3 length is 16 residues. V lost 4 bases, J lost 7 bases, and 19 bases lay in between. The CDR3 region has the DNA TGTGCCAGCAGCTGGGGGATCGGGTTACAGAGTGAAAAACTGTTTTTT. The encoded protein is CASSWGIGLQSEKLFF.

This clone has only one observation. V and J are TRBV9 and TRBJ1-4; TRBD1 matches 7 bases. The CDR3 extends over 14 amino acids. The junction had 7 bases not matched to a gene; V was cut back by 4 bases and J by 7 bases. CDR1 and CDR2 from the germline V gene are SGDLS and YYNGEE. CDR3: CASSPGTAPEKLFF. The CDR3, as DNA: TGTGCCAGCAGCCCCGGGACAGCCCCTGAAAAACTGTTTTTT.

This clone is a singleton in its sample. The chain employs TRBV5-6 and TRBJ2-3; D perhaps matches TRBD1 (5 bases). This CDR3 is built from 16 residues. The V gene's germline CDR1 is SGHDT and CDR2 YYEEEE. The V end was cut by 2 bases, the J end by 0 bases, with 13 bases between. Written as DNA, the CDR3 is TGTGCCAGCAGCTTCGTAGGGGATCGAAGCACAGATACGCAGTATTTT. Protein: CASSFVGDRSTDTQYF.

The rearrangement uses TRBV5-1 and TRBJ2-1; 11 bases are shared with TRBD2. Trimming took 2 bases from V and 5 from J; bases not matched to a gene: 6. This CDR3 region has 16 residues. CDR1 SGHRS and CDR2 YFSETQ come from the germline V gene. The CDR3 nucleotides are TGCGCCAGCAGCTTAATGACTAGCGGGGATAACAATGAGCAGTTCTTC. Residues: CASSLMTSGDNNEQFF.

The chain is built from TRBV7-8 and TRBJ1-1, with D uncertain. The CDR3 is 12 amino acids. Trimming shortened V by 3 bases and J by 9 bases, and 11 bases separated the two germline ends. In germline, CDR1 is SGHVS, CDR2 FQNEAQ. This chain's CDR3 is CASSFVAGQAFF. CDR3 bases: TGTGCCAGCAGCTTCGTTGCCGGCCAAGCTTTCTTT.

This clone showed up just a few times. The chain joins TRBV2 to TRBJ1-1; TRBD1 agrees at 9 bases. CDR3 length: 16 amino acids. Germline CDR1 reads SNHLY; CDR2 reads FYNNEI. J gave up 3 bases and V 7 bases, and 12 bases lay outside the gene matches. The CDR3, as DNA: TGTGCCAGCAATCCCGGGACAGGGCGAGGGGACACTGAAGCTTTCTTT. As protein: CASNPGTGRGDTEAFF.

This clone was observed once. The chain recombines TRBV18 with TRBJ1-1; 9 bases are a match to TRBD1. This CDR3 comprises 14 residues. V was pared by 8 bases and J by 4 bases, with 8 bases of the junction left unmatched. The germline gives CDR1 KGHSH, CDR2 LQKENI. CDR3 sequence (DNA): TGTGCCAGCGAGACAGGGGGTACTCTCACTGAAGCTTTCTTT. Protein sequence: CASETGGTLTEAFF.

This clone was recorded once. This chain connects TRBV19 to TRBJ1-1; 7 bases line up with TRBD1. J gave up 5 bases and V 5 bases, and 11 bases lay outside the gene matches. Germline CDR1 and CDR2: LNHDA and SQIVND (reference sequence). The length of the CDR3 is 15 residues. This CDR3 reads CASSVRQGMDTEAFF. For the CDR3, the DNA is TGTGCCAGTAGTGTAAGACAGGGAATGGATACTGAAGCTTTCTTT.

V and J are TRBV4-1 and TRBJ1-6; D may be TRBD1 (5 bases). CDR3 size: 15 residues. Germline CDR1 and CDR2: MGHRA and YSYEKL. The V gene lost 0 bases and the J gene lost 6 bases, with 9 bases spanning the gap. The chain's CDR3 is CASSQEGRANSPLHF. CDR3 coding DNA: TGCGCCAGCAGCCAAGAGGGCAGGGCTAATTCACCCCTCCACTTT.

The CDR3 nucleotides read TGTGCCAGCAGCTTACTCGGGTTCAATAATTCACCCCTCCACTTT. Its translation is CASSLLGFNNSPLHF. V and J are TRBV11-2 and TRBJ1-6; D not resolved. The germline CDR1 and CDR2 sequences are SGHAT and FQNNGV. The CDR3 has 15 amino acids. The germline V and J ends were trimmed by 2 bases and 5 bases, with 10 bases remaining between them.

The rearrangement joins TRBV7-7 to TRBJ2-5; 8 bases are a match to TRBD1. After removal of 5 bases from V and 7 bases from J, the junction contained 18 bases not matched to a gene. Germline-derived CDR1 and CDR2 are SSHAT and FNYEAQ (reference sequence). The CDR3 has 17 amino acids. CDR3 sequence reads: CASSPQTGAGGRATQYF. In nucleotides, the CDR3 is TGTGCCAGCAGCCCTCAAACGGGGGCAGGGGGCCGTGCGACCCAGTACTTC.

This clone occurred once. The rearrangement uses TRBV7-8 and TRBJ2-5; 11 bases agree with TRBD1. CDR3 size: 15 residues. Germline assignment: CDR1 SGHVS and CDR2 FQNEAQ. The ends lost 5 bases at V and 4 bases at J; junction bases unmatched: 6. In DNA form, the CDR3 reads TGTGCCAGCAGCGGGGGACAGGGGGTAAGAGAGACCCAGTACTTC. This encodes CASSGGQGVRETQYF. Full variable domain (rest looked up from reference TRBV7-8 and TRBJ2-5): GAGVSQSPRYKVAKRGQDVALRCDPISGHVSLFWYQQALGQGPEFLTYFQNEAQLDKSGLPSDRFFAERPEGSVSTLKIQRTQQEDSAVYLCASSGGQGVRETQYFGPGTRLLVL.

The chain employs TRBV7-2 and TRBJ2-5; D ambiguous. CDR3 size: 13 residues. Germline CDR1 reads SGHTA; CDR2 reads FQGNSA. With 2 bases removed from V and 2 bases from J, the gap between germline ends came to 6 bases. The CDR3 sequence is CASSLSRQETQYF. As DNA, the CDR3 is TGTGCCAGCAGCTTAAGCAGGCAAGAGACCCAGTACTTC. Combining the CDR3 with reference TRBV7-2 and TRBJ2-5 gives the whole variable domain GAGVSQSPSNKVTEKGKDVELRCDPISGHTALYWYRQSLGQGLEFLIYFQGNSAPDKSGLPSDRFSAERTGGSVSTLTIQRTQQEDSAVYLCASSLSRQETQYFGPGTRLLVL.